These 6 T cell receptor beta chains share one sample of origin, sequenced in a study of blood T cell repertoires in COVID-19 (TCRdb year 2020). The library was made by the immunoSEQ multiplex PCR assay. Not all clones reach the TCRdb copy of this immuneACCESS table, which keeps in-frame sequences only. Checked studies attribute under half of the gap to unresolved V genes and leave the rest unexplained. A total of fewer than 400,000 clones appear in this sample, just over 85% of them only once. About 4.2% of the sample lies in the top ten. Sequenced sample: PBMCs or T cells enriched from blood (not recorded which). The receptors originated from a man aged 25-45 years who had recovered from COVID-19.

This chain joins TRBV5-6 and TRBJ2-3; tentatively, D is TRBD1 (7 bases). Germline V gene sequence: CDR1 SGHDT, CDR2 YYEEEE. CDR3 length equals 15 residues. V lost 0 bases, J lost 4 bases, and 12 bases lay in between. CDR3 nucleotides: TGTGCCAGCAGCTTGGCAGGGGGGATAGCAGATACGCAGTATTTT. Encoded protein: CASSLAGGIADTQYF.

The CDR3 DNA reads as TGCGCCAGCAGCCCGACCGGGGACAGTTTGGGCCAAGAGACCCAGTACTTC. Its protein is CASSPTGDSLGQETQYF. The chain has TRBV5-1 and TRBJ2-5, with 7 bases lining up with TRBD1. Germline-derived CDR1 and CDR2 are SGHRS and YFSETQ. The CDR3 consists of 17 residues. Germline trimming cut 4 bases from V and 1 base from J; bases unmatched to any gene: 13.

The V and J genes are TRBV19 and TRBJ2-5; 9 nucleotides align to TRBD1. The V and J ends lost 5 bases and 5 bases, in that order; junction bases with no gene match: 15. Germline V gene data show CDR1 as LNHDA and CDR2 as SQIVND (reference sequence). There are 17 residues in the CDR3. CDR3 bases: TGTGCCAGTAGTCCAACTTCCGGGACAGGGTCTTGGGAGACCCAGTACTTC. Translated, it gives CASSPTSGTGSWETQYF.

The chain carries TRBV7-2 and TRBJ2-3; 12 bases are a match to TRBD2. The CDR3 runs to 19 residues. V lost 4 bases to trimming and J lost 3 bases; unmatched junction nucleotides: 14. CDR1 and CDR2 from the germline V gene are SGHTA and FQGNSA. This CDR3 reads CASSSRGASGRAGTDTQYF. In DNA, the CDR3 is TGTGCCAGCAGCTCCCGGGGGGCTAGCGGGAGGGCGGGAACAGATACGCAGTATTTT.

CDR3 coding DNA: TGTGCCAGCAGCTTAGGGGCCCCAGAGACCCAGTACTTC. Translated: CASSLGAPETQYF. The chain links TRBV7-2 to TRBJ2-5; no definite D call. V gave up 1 base and J gave up 4 bases, with 7 bases separating them. The V gene's germline CDR1 is SGHTA and CDR2 FQGNSA. The CDR3 sequence is 13 residues long.

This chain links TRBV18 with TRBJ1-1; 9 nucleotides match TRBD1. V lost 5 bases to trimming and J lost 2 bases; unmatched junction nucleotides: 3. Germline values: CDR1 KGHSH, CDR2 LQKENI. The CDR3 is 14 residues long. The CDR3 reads CASSVQGANTEAFF. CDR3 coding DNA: TGTGCCAGCTCAGTACAGGGGGCCAACACTGAAGCTTTCTTT.